A selection of T cell receptor beta chains follows, all from one sample in a study of blood T cell repertoires in COVID-19. Method: immunoSEQ multiplex PCR; TCRdb's copy keeps in-frame clones and lacks some. The sample yields roughly 250,000 clones, around 82% seen once. Input material: peripheral blood. The receptors were gathered from a human donor with COVID-19, enrolled during active disease. The donor label of this sample is uncertain. Both conserved end residues are trimmed from each CDR3. Where a row states a size, it is once, few, many or the class of an expanded clone; other rows omit it.

>.|TRBV7-8
ASSLVGQGARNEQF
>.|TRBV11-3
ASSGDRMNTEAF
>.|TRBV6-1
ASSELSGDSQPQH
>.|TRBV29-1
SVGHSFSYEQY
>.|TRBV29-1
SVRGKGGYTDTQY
>once|TRBV3-1/TRBV3-2
ASSQDRGLGEKLF
>.|TRBV7-9
ASSPRTGGNTEAF
>.|TRBV2
ASSEQTGNQPQH
>.|TRBV2
ASSPQNNYGYT
>.|TRBV13
ASSLRQGAFEAF
>.|TRBV9
ASSGGPGDNEQF
>.|TRBV5-1
ASRPLLAGGTDTQY
>.|TRBV12-3/TRBV12-4
ASRPDRNTEAF
>few|TRBV19
ASSMSGATNEKLF
>.|TRBV2
ASSVRQVMAEAF
>.|TRBV7-2
ASSWGLAAYEQY
>.|TRBV12-3/TRBV12-4
ASSPLAANEQF
>.|TRBV19
ASSIAQGSSYNSPLH
>once|TRBV5-5
ASSILAGGGEQY